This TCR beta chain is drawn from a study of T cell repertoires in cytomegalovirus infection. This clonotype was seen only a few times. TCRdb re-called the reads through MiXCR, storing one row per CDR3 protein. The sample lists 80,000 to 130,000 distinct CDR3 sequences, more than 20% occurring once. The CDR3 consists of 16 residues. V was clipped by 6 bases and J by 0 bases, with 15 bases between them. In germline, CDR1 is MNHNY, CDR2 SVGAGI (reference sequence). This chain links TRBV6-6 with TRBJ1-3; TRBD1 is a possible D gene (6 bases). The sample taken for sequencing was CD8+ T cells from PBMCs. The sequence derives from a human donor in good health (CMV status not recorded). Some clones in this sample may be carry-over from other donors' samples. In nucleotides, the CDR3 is TGTGCCAGCAGGGATTCTGGACAGTCCTCTGGAAACACCATATATTTT. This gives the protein CASRDSGQSSGNTIYF.